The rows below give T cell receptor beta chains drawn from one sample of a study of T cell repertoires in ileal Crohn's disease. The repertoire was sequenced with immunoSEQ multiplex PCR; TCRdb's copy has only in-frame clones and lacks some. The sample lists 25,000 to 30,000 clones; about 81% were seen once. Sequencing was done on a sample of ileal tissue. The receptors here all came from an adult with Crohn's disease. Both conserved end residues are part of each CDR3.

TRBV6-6,CASRLRQGENYGYTF
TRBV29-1,CSVGTGGNYGYTF
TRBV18,CASSPGRGGHNEQFF
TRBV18,CASSPRTGGDEQYF
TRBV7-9,CASSPGLAGGKETQYF
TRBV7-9,CASSLRGQETQYF
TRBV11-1,CASSSRIARTTDTQYF
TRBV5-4,CASSLQQGYYGELFF
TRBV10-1,CASSEGTGVASSGNTIYF
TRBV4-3,CASSQDPSPYNEQFF